Below, 20 T cell receptor beta chains from the same sample are listed, as sequenced in a study of follicular helper T cells after annual influenza vaccination (dated by TCRdb to 2017 to 2019). Explained via the paper, the time point label denotes: 2014-2015 season, 7 days after vaccination. Libraries were built with the immunoSEQ multiplex PCR assay. TCRdb mirrors the immuneACCESS table, restricted to in-frame sequences. Some clones are absent from its copies; in checked studies, under half trace to an unresolved V gene, and the reason for the others is unknown. The sample has approximately 10,000 clones on record, approximately 80% of them singletons. About 3.7% of the sample rests with the top ten. The sequencing here drew on CXCR5+ CD38- circulating T follicular helper cells from blood, taken 7 days after influenza vaccination. Taken with the paper, the label for cell subset or site translates to: circulating Tfh, non-naive CD4+CXCR5+PD-1+ (ICOS+CD38+ or ICOS-CD38-). The receptors were sampled from an adult who received the influenza vaccine.

J is TRBJ2-3 and V is TRBV7-2; 16 positions agree with TRBD2. The CDR3 loop spans 18 amino acids. Trimming at V came to 5 bases and at J to 2 bases, leaving 7 bases not matched to a gene. CDR1 and CDR2 from the germline V gene are SGHTA and FQGNSA. The CDR3 sequence is CASSRGLAGGFTTDTQYF. The CDR3 DNA follows: TGTGCCAGCAGCCGGGGACTAGCGGGGGGGTTTACCACAGATACGCAGTATTTT.

This chain links TRBV5-1 with TRBJ2-5, with 10 nucleotides matching TRBD1. V was pared by 4 bases and J by 5 bases, with 11 bases of the junction left unmatched. CDR3 length: 16 residues. Germline V lookup: CDR1 SGHRS, CDR2 YFSETQ. The CDR3 nucleotides read TGCGCCAGCAGCCTAAGGCCGACAGGGGGCGGGGAGACCCAGTACTTC. Its translation: CASSLRPTGGGETQYF.

V usage is TRBV27 and J usage is TRBJ1-5; weak D call: TRBD1 (5 bases). This CDR3 contains 15 residues. The V end was cut by 2 bases, the J end by 0 bases, with 8 bases between. CDR1 and CDR2 (germline): MNHEY, SMNVEV (reference sequence). CDR3 in DNA: TGTGCCAGCAGTTTAAGACAGAATAGCAATCAGCCCCAGCATTTT. This encodes CASSLRQNSNQPQHF.

The chain couples TRBV15 to TRBJ1-3; D ambiguous. Germline CDR1 reads LNHNV; CDR2 reads YYDKDF (reference sequence). The length of the CDR3 is 16 residues. The V gene lost 1 base and the J gene lost 0 bases, with 10 bases spanning the gap. CDR3 sequence reads: CATSRVGSNSGNTIYF. In DNA, the CDR3 is TGTGCCACCAGCAGAGTAGGATCAAACTCTGGAAACACCATATATTTT.

The chain combines TRBV28 with TRBJ1-2; 9 bases agree with TRBD1. J was trimmed by 3 bases and V by 3 bases; bases with no gene match: 5. Germline values: CDR1 MDHEN, CDR2 SYDVKM. This CDR3 is built from 15 residues. The CDR3 region is CASSFTGGADYGYTF. The CDR3 bases are TGTGCCAGCAGTTTTACAGGGGGCGCGGACTATGGCTACACCTTC.

In this sample, this clone turned up a few times. This rearrangement joins TRBV7-2 to TRBJ1-2; possibly TRBD1 for D (5 bases). Germline V gives CDR1 SGHTA, CDR2 FQGNSA. CDR3 length: 14 residues. Trimming pared 1 base from V and 7 bases from J, leaving 13 bases between. The CDR3 region is CASSLGMGLGGYTF. The CDR3 nucleotides are TGTGCCAGCAGCTTAGGTATGGGACTTGGTGGCTACACCTTC.

The rearrangement uses TRBV27 and TRBJ2-3; D remains ambiguous. This CDR3 is built from 13 residues. Germline assignment: CDR1 MNHEY and CDR2 SMNVEV (reference sequence). V dropped 1 base and J dropped 3 bases, with 5 bases sitting between them. This CDR3 is CASSLFITDTQYF. The CDR3 DNA sequence: TGTGCCAGCAGTTTATTTATTACAGATACGCAGTATTTT.

The V call is TRBV28, the J call TRBJ2-7, with 11 positions matching TRBD1. Trimming took 2 bases from V and 6 from J; bases not matched to a gene: 6. The CDR3 length is 15 residues. CDR1 and CDR2 (germline): MDHEN, SYDVKM. CDR3 nucleotides: TGTGCCAGCAGTTTACGCGGGACAGGGGGAAGCGAGCAGTACTTC. It yields the protein CASSLRGTGGSEQYF.

J is TRBJ1-1 and V is TRBV6-5; 8 bases match TRBD1. Germline V lookup: CDR1 MNHEY, CDR2 SVGAGI. The V segment lost 4 bases and the J segment 5 bases; nucleotides outside the gene matches: 6. The CDR3 consists of 14 residues. DNA of the CDR3: TGTGCCAGCAGTTCAGGACAGGGCCGGACTGAAGCTTTCTTT. It encodes CASSSGQGRTEAFF.

The chain couples TRBV7-2 to TRBJ2-1; D unclear. The CDR3 loop spans 12 amino acids. Between the trimmed V and J ends, which lost 6 bases and 9 bases, there was a span of 12 bases. Germline lookup yields CDR1 SGHTA and CDR2 FQGNSA. The CDR3 protein is CASRQFRGEQFF. CDR3 sequence (DNA): TGTGCCAGCAGACAATTTAGAGGTGAGCAGTTCTTC.

CDR3 nucleotides: TGTGCCAGCAGCCCCCCTAGCGTGCAGACCCAGTACTTC. This codes for CASSPPSVQTQYF. This chain links TRBV7-2 with TRBJ2-5; D is perhaps TRBD2 (6 bases). V lost 5 bases and J lost 6, with 13 bases in between. Germline-derived CDR1 and CDR2 are SGHTA and FQGNSA. The CDR3 has 13 amino acids.

This chain's CDR3 is CASSLRDQPQHF. CDR3 nucleotides: TGTGCCAGCAGTTTGAGGGATCAGCCCCAGCATTTT. The V call is TRBV6-1, the J call TRBJ1-5; D uncertain. Germline CDR1 is MNHNS and CDR2 is SASEGT. This CDR3 region has 12 residues. V lost 5 bases to trimming and J lost 5 bases, with 7 bases between them.

The chain employs TRBV9 and TRBJ2-5; possible D gene TRBD2, 6 bases. In germline, CDR1 is SGDLS, CDR2 YYNGEE. This CDR3 is 13 amino acids long. V gave up 0 bases and J gave up 7 bases, with 10 bases separating them. For the CDR3, the DNA is TGTGCCAGCAGCGTAGAAATGGAGGGGACCCAGTACTTC. This codes for CASSVEMEGTQYF. The full variable domain, in which reference TRBV9 and TRBJ2-5 provide the parts outside the CDR3, is DSGVTQTPKHLITATGQRVTLRCSPRSGDLSVYWYQQSLDQGLQFLIQYYNGEERAKGNILERFSAQQFPDLHSELNLSSLELGDSALYFCASSVEMEGTQYFGPGTRLLVL.

The V and J genes are TRBV5-1 and TRBJ1-2; maybe TRBD1 (5 bases). Trimming removed 0 bases from V and 7 bases from J, with 10 bases in between. The CDR3 sequence is 13 residues long. Germline CDR1 is SGHRS and CDR2 is YFSETQ. The CDR3 protein is CASSLVGEGGYTF. DNA of the CDR3: TGCGCCAGCAGCTTGGTAGGGGAGGGTGGCTACACCTTC.

The V gene is TRBV5-1, the J gene TRBJ2-7; D remains ambiguous. The CDR3 spans 14 residues. The V gene's germline CDR1 is SGHRS and CDR2 YFSETQ. Trimming took 0 bases from V and 5 from J, leaving 12 bases between them. CDR3 sequence (DNA): TGCGCCAGCAGCTTGGGACAACCGGGCCACGAGCAGTACTTC. This gives the protein CASSLGQPGHEQYF.

This chain connects TRBV5-4 to TRBJ2-2, with TRBD1 matching 7 bases. CDR3 length equals 15 residues. Germline loops: CDR1 SGHNT, CDR2 YYREEE (reference sequence). V lost 0 bases and J lost 9; bases outside the gene matches: 8. CDR3 sequence: CASSLEGAANRELFF. The CDR3 DNA sequence: TGTGCCAGCAGCTTGGAGGGGGCTGCTAACCGGGAGCTGTTTTTT.

This chain uses TRBV6-5 with TRBJ1-2; D is unclear. The CDR3 covers 12 residues. Germline CDR1 reads MNHEY; CDR2 reads SVGAGI. V was clipped by 2 bases and J by 6 bases, with 7 bases between them. CDR3 loop: CASSYEGNGYTF. Here the CDR3 DNA reads TGTGCCAGCAGTTACGAGGGAAATGGCTACACCTTC.

The chain has TRBV5-6 and TRBJ2-5; no definite D call. V was pared by 2 bases and J by 2 bases, with 10 bases between. CDR1 and CDR2 from the germline V gene are SGHDT and YYEEEE. The CDR3 length is 14 residues. CDR3 nucleotides: TGTGCCAGCAGCTTAGGAGCTTGGCAAGAGACCCAGTACTTC. It translates to CASSLGAWQETQYF. The variable domain in full, with the rest retrieved from reference TRBV5-6 and TRBJ2-5, is DAGVTQSPTHLIKTRGQQVTLRCSPKSGHDTVSWYQQALGQGPQFIFQYYEEEERQRGNFPDRFSGHQFPNYSSELNVNALLLGDSALYLCASSLGAWQETQYFGPGTRLLVL.

The count of this clone is one. V is TRBV4-2 and J is TRBJ1-1, with D possibly matching TRBD1 (5 bases). CDR3 length equals 17 residues. Looked up from germline, CDR1 is LGHNA and CDR2 is YNFKEQ. V gave up 2 bases and J gave up 1 base, with 17 bases separating them. In DNA form, the CDR3 reads TGTGCCAGCAGCCAAAGGTCCGGGGGTGAGGGGAACACTGAAGCTTTCTTT. Translation: CASSQRSGGEGNTEAFF.

This clone appeared a single time. The gene calls are TRBV6-6 and TRBJ1-1, with D unresolved. CDR1 is MNHNY and CDR2 is SVGAGI in the germline V gene (reference sequence). V lost 6 bases to trimming and J lost 8 bases, with 22 bases between them. The CDR3 is 15 amino acids. The CDR3 DNA sequence: TGTGCCAGCAGGCCCGAGTTGGGCAGTCATCTAGAAGCTTTCTTT. Encoded protein: CASRPELGSHLEAFF.